The 17 T cell receptor beta chains given below trace back to one sample, sequenced in a study of shared clonotypes between healthy human individuals. Sequencing was performed with immunoSEQ multiplex PCR; in TCRdb, only in-frame clones are kept and a portion is missing. Among over a million clones, around 78% were seen once, and the ten largest hold 0.4% to 0.55%. Sequencing input: memory CD4+ T cells from PBMCs. Regarding subset: CD45RA-negative fraction. These receptors came from a man aged 18 to 30 in good health. Some clones in this sample may be carry-over from other donors' samples.

The genes are TRBV28 and TRBJ2-7, with TRBD2 identical over 9 bases. This CDR3 comprises 14 residues. V lost 7 bases to trimming and J lost 5 bases; unmatched junction nucleotides: 9. The germline V gene has CDR1 MDHEN and CDR2 SYDVKM. CDR3 loop: CASNPGGGEDEQYF. DNA of the CDR3: TGTGCCAGCAACCCAGGCGGGGGGGAGGACGAGCAGTACTTC. The full variable domain, with the rest looked up from reference TRBV28 and TRBJ2-7, is DVKVTQSSRYLVKRTGEKVFLECVQDMDHENMFWYRQDPGLGLRLIYFSYDVKMKEKGDIPEGYSVSREKKERFSLILESASTNQTSMYLCASNPGGGEDEQYFGPGTRLTVT.

The chain has TRBV7-9 and TRBJ2-5; D gene unclear. Trimming stripped 1 base from V and 2 bases from J, with 11 bases between. The germline V gene encodes CDR1 SEHNR and CDR2 FQNEAQ (reference sequence). The CDR3 has 15 amino acids. In nucleotides, the CDR3 is TGTGCCAGCAGCTTAGATAGGACGGCTCAAGAGACCCAGTACTTC. It translates to CASSLDRTAQETQYF.

The J gene is TRBJ1-4, the V gene TRBV6-5; tentatively, D is TRBD1 (6 bases). The CDR3 consists of 14 residues. Germline loops: CDR1 MNHEY, CDR2 SVGAGI. Trimming pared 6 bases from V and 7 bases from J, leaving 15 bases between. The CDR3 spells CASRKAGETEKLFF. Here the CDR3 DNA reads TGTGCCAGCAGAAAAGCAGGGGAGACTGAAAAACTGTTTTTT.

The rearrangement links TRBV5-1 to TRBJ2-7; the match to TRBD1 covers 7 bases. The CDR3 extends over 16 amino acids. In germline, CDR1 is SGHRS, CDR2 YFSETQ. Unmatched junction bases numbered 11, after V lost 0 bases and J lost 5 bases. CDR3 nucleotide sequence: TGCGCCAGCAGCTTGGGCCCTGTGACAGGGCTCGACGAGCAGTACTTC. It codes for CASSLGPVTGLDEQYF.

The CDR3 region has the DNA TGTGCCAGTAGTAGGGAGTTAGCCAAAAACATTCAGTACTTC. Protein: CASSRELAKNIQYF. The chain combines TRBV19 with TRBJ2-4, with D perhaps matching TRBD2 (5 bases). The germline V gene encodes CDR1 LNHDA and CDR2 SQIVND (reference sequence). V was trimmed by 4 bases and J by 0 bases, leaving 7 bases between them. This CDR3 region has 14 residues.

The chain links TRBV5-4 to TRBJ2-3, with a weak D call TRBD1 (6 bases). Germline V gives CDR1 SGHNT, CDR2 YYREEE (reference sequence). CDR3 size: 15 residues. V was cut by 2 bases and J by 0 bases, with 10 bases left in between. As DNA, the CDR3 is TGTGCCAGCAGCTTCGGCAGGGGTAGCACAGATACGCAGTATTTT. Translating it yields CASSFGRGSTDTQYF.

The chain combines TRBV7-2 with TRBJ1-3; TRBD1 aligns across 7 bases. Germline V CDR1 and CDR2: SGHTA, FQGNSA. V was pared by 0 bases and J by 4 bases, with 12 bases of the junction left unmatched. CDR3 length: 18 amino acids. The CDR3 region has the DNA TGTGCCAGCAGCTTAGCACTTACCATGGGACAGAAAGGAAACACCATATATTTT. Its protein is CASSLALTMGQKGNTIYF. The entire variable domain, with the rest obtained from reference TRBV7-2 and TRBJ1-3, is as follows: GAGVSQSPSNKVTEKGKDVELRCDPISGHTALYWYRQSLGQGLEFLIYFQGNSAPDKSGLPSDRFSAERTGGSVSTLTIQRTQQEDSAVYLCASSLALTMGQKGNTIYFGEGSWLTVV.

The gene calls are TRBV18 and TRBJ1-2; D ambiguous. Per the germline V gene, CDR1 is KGHSH and CDR2 is LQKENI. The CDR3 has 15 amino acids. Trimming left V 0 bases short and J 0 bases short, with 8 bases between. The CDR3 region is CASSPPNRANYGYTF. The CDR3, as DNA: TGTGCCAGCTCACCACCAAACCGAGCTAACTATGGCTACACCTTC.

This clone was detected once. The J gene is TRBJ2-5, the V gene TRBV10-3; 7 nucleotides match TRBD2. The CDR3 runs 14 residues. Trimming removed 6 bases from V and 0 bases from J; junction bases left unmatched: 4. Per the germline V gene, CDR1 is ENHRY and CDR2 is SYGVKD. CDR3 residues: CAISWGGNQETQYF. The CDR3 region has the DNA TGTGCCATCAGCTGGGGGGGGAACCAAGAGACCCAGTACTTC.

This sequence joins TRBV28 and TRBJ1-2; D remains unclear. The CDR3 totals 16 residues. CDR1 and CDR2 from the germline V gene are MDHEN and SYDVKM. Trimming took 2 bases from V and 6 from J, leaving 19 bases between them. CDR3 DNA sequence: TGTGCCAGCAGTTTAGCGGAAGGAGTCACCAAGGATGGCTACACCTTC. This translates into CASSLAEGVTKDGYTF.

The chain is built from TRBV28 and TRBJ2-5; D is unresolved. The CDR3 is 14 residues long. CDR1 is MDHEN and CDR2 is SYDVKM in the germline V gene. Trimming took off 1 base at V and 5 bases at J, with 11 bases between the two ends. The CDR3 loop reads CASSLSDRAETQYF. The CDR3 DNA sequence: TGTGCCAGCAGTTTATCGGACCGTGCGGAGACCCAGTACTTC.

The rearrangement links TRBV4-1 to TRBJ2-2; D possibly matches TRBD1 or TRBD2 (6 bases each). The CDR3 runs to 15 residues. Trimming left V 5 bases short and J 3 bases short, with 13 bases between. CDR1 is MGHRA, CDR2 YSYEKL, per germline. This chain's CDR3 is CASSSLGGYTGELFF. CDR3 sequence (DNA): TGCGCCAGCAGCTCACTGGGGGGCTACACCGGGGAGCTGTTTTTT.

V is TRBV5-1 and J is TRBJ2-3, with D uncertain. Germline lookup yields CDR1 SGHRS and CDR2 YFSETQ. V was clipped by 4 bases and J by 2 bases, with 5 bases between them. The CDR3 loop spans 12 amino acids. The chain's CDR3 is CASSTITDTQYF. In nucleotides, the CDR3 is TGCGCCAGCAGCACGATCACAGATACGCAGTATTTT.

The chain couples TRBV28 to TRBJ2-1; 8 bases are shared with TRBD2. Losses at the gene ends were 7 bases for V and 6 bases for J; bases not matched to a gene: 11. The V gene's germline CDR1 is MDHEN and CDR2 SYDVKM. The CDR3 sequence is 15 residues long. Here the CDR3 DNA reads TGTGCCAGCACCCTCCCCCGGGGGGGAGGCAATGAGCAGTTCTTC. Its translation is CASTLPRGGGNEQFF. Looking up the rest from reference TRBV28 and TRBJ2-1 gives the full variable domain: DVKVTQSSRYLVKRTGEKVFLECVQDMDHENMFWYRQDPGLGLRLIYFSYDVKMKEKGDIPEGYSVSREKKERFSLILESASTNQTSMYLCASTLPRGGGNEQFFGPGTRLTVL.

Note on this clone: The same CDR3 is also encoded by other DNA sequences in this sample. This chain links TRBV30 with TRBJ1-2, with D possibly matching TRBD1 (5 bases). The germline V gene has CDR1 GTSNPN and CDR2 SVGIG (reference sequence). The V gene lost 7 bases and the J gene lost 4 bases, with 13 bases spanning the gap. The CDR3 runs to 12 residues. In DNA form, the CDR3 reads TGTGCCTCCCCGGGCCAGGGCTATGGCTACACCTTC. It specifies CASPGQGYGYTF.

The J gene is TRBJ2-5, the V gene TRBV30, with TRBD1 matching 7 bases. The J call may be incorrect, as the DNA end agrees better with TRBJ2-7. In germline, CDR1 is GTSNPN, CDR2 SVGIG (reference sequence). The CDR3 has 14 residues. CDR3 sequence (DNA): TGTGCCTGGGGGGATATACAGGGGCGCTACGAGCAGTACTTC. Its translation: CAWGDIQGRYEQYF.

The rearrangement uses TRBV4-3 and TRBJ2-3, with a tentative D call TRBD2 (6 bases). V lost 0 bases, J lost 4 bases, and 20 bases lay in between. CDR1 and CDR2 (germline): LGHNA, YSLEER. The CDR3 spans 18 residues. CDR3 in DNA: TGCGCCAGCAGCCAAGATTTCATACGGGAGAGTAGGGCAGATACGCAGTATTTT. The encoded protein is CASSQDFIRESRADTQYF.